This T cell receptor beta chain came from a study of blood T cell repertoires in COVID-19. Study overall: T cells, B-cell-depleted T cells, or PBMCs supplied cDNA or gDNA.

As processed by the authors: The authors estimated nucleated cell counts from reference gene primer amplification. Data came from immunoSEQ multiplex PCR; TCRdb stores just in-frame clones and leaves some out. Clonal size and the V and J genes are those of that table, whereas D and trimming came from the DNA. The sample consists of 150,000 to 170,000 clones, 76% of them appearing once. CDR1 is SQVTM and CDR2 is ANQGSEA in the germline V gene. Trimming left V 7 bases short and J 9 bases short, with 21 bases between. The CDR3 loop spans 13 amino acids. Sequencing was done on a sample of peripheral blood. The rearrangement uses TRBV29-1 and TRBJ1-1; D uncertain. This TCR was recovered from an elderly woman with acute or convalescent COVID-19. The CDR3 is CSGLTAENHKAFF. The CDR3 nucleotides are TGCAGCGGCCTCACAGCGGAAAATCATAAAGCTTTCTTT.